This is a list of T cell receptor beta chains from one sample in a study of T-cell reconstitution after alpha-beta-depleted transplantation in children. TCRdb fed the PCR reads into MiXCR, producing one record per CDR3 protein. The sample lists fewer than 1 million distinct CDR3 sequences, 16% occurring once. The material was PBMCs, mostly from graft donor cells, obtained 360 days after TCRalphabeta/CD19-depleted stem cell transplant. These TCRs come from a male patient aged 10 to 17 who had a stem cell transplant for acute lymphoblastic leukemia, so the T cells may come from the graft donor. Both conserved end residues are part of each CDR3. A D gene is named only where the DNA matches it firmly. Size is omitted from some rows. Given values are once, few, many or a class for expanded clones.

clone size	J gene	D gene	V gene	CDR3 DNA	CDR3 protein
few	TRBJ2-1	TRBD2	TRBV3-1	TGTGCCAGCAGCTGGGACTACGACTACAATGAGCAGTTCTTC	CASSWDYDYNEQFF
many	TRBJ2-7	TRBD2	TRBV5-1	TGCGCCAGCAGCAGGAGCGGGAGGGCCCACGAGCAGTACTTC	CASSRSGRAHEQYF
-	TRBJ2-2	-	TRBV20-1	TGCAGTGCTAGAGAATGGGGTCCCGGGGAGCTGTTTTTT	CSAREWGPGELFF
few	TRBJ2-7	-	TRBV3-1	TGTGCCAGCAGCCGCACTGGGAGCTATTACGAGCAGTACTTC	CASSRTGSYYEQYF
-	TRBJ2-6	TRBD1	TRBV10-3	TGTGCCGTACGACAGGGGGGGACGCTCTCTGGGGCCAACGTCCTGACTTTC	CAVRQGGTLSGANVLTF
-	TRBJ2-1	-	TRBV13	TGTGCCAGCCCTGGGGGCGTTTTGAATGAGCAGTTCTTC	CASPGGVLNEQFF
few	TRBJ1-2	-	TRBV10-3	TGTGCCATCAGTGAGTCCGGACAGTCCTTTAACTATGGCTACACCTTC	CAISESGQSFNYGYTF
-	TRBJ2-7	-	TRBV18	TGTGCCAGCTCACCACCGAACGGGAGAGGGTACGAGCAGTACTTC	CASSPPNGRGYEQYF
-	TRBJ2-3	-	TRBV6-1	TGTGCCAGCAACAAACCAGGAACAGATACGCAGTATTTT	CASNKPGTDTQYF
-	TRBJ2-1	TRBD2	TRBV7-3	TGTGCCAGCAGCTTAAGAGGACTAGCGGCCTCCAATGAGCAGTTCTTC	CASSLRGLAASNEQFF
-	TRBJ1-2	TRBD1	TRBV7-9	TGTGCCAGCAGCTTATATACAGGGGGCAGGGACTATGGCTACACCTTC	CASSLYTGGRDYGYTF
few	TRBJ2-1	-	TRBV13	TGTGCCAGCTGCGGCATACTAGCAGGGACCTTGGTAGCGAACAATGAGCAGTTCTTC	CASCGILAGTLVANNEQFF
-	TRBJ1-1	TRBD1	TRBV7-9	TGTGCCAGCAGCTTTTCCCGGACAGGCGTGAACACTGAAGCTTTCTTT	CASSFSRTGVNTEAFF
few	TRBJ2-7	TRBD1	TRBV25-1	TGTGCCAGCAGTGACCCGGACAGGCCCCACTACGAGCAGTACTTC	CASSDPDRPHYEQYF
-	TRBJ2-4	-	TRBV20-1	TGCAGTGCTCCGCCGGTGAGGGAAATGGCCAAAAACATTCAGTACTTC	CSAPPVREMAKNIQYF
few	TRBJ1-1	-	TRBV29-1	TGCAGCGTTGAAGACCCACACGGGAACACTGAAGCTTTCTTT	CSVEDPHGNTEAFF
-	TRBJ2-1	TRBD2	TRBV3-1	TGTGCCAGCAGCCAATCAAGGACTAGCGGGAACAATGAGCAGTTCTTC	CASSQSRTSGNNEQFF
few	TRBJ2-2	-	TRBV7-9	TGTGCCAGCAGCCACGGGTGGAACGCGAACACCGGGGAGCTGTTTTTT	CASSHGWNANTGELFF
many	TRBJ2-4	-	TRBV28	TGTGCCAGCAGTTTATTAAGGGACATTCAGTACTTC	CASSLLRDIQYF
-	TRBJ1-2	-	TRBV29-1	TGCAGCGTTGAAGAACGGACTGGGGTTAGAGGTATAGGCTACACCTTC	CSVEERTGVRGIGYTF
few	TRBJ1-4	-	TRBV7-9	TGTGCCAGCAGCTCGGGGGCGTCGACTAATGAAAAACTGTTTTTT	CASSSGASTNEKLFF
many	TRBJ1-3	TRBD1	TRBV5-1	TGCGCCAGCAGCCCTGGGACAGCGGCAAACACCATATATTTT	CASSPGTAANTIYF
-	TRBJ2-7	TRBD1	TRBV29-1	TGCAGCGTTGGGACAGGGCTGAGCTCCTACGAGCAGTACTTC	CSVGTGLSSYEQYF
-	TRBJ1-1	-	TRBV27	TGTGCCAGCAGCTACGCTCATGGGACAACGGCTTTCTTT	CASSYAHGTTAFF
-	TRBJ2-1	TRBD2	TRBV7-9	TGTGCCAGCAGTGCTAGCGGGGGAGGGAATGAGCAGTTCTTC	CASSASGGGNEQFF
-	TRBJ2-3	-	TRBV6-5	TGTGCCAGCAGTTACCGCCCGGCACTACCCATGGGAGGCACAGATACGCAGTATTTT	CASSYRPALPMGGTDTQYF
few	TRBJ2-3	-	TRBV20-1	TGCAGTGCTAGAGATCCCAAGGGAAATACGCAGTATTTT	CSARDPKGNTQYF
-	TRBJ2-1	-	TRBV12-3/TRBV12-4	TGTGCCAGCAGTTTTATCGTAACTGAGACCTACAATGAGCAGTTCTTC	CASSFIVTETYNEQFF
few	TRBJ1-6	-	TRBV20-1	TGCAGTGCTAGGACAGTCAATAATTCACCCCTCCACTTT	CSARTVNNSPLHF
few	TRBJ2-1	TRBD2	TRBV5-1	TGCGCCAGCAGCTTGGGCGGGAGGGCCGGGTCCTACAATGAGCAGTTCTTC	CASSLGGRAGSYNEQFF
-	TRBJ2-5	-	TRBV20-1	TGCAGTGCTAGTCTGACGGGAGTGGAGACCCAGTACTTC	CSASLTGVETQYF
few	TRBJ2-2	-	TRBV6-2/TRBV6-3	TGTGCCAGCAGTTACTCAATGGATAGCGGGGAGCTGTTTTTT	CASSYSMDSGELFF
-	TRBJ2-5	-	TRBV29-1	TGCAGCGTTGAAACCCAGGCAGGCTGGCCTAAACGTCAAGAGACCCAGTACTTC	CSVETQAGWPKRQETQYF
few	TRBJ2-7	-	TRBV9	TGTGCCAGCAGCGTAGGGGCAGGATACGAGCAGTACTTC	CASSVGAGYEQYF
once	TRBJ2-5	-	TRBV7-2	TGTGCCAGCAGCTTGGAAGGGTTCCTTGGGCCCCAGTACTTC	CASSLEGFLGPQYF
many	TRBJ2-1	-	TRBV7-9	TGTGCCAGCAGCTTACAGAGAGAGCAGTTCTTC	CASSLQREQFF
-	TRBJ2-3	TRBD2	TRBV25-1	TGTGCCAGCAGTGGGGTAGCGGGAGGGGGGCACACAGATACGCAGTATTTT	CASSGVAGGGHTDTQYF
-	TRBJ2-1	-	TRBV7-9	TGTGCCAGCAGCTTCACCGGGCCTGAGCAGTTCTTC	CASSFTGPEQFF
many	TRBJ2-1	-	TRBV5-6	TGTGCCAGCAGCTTGTCTTTAGGAGACCAGTTCTTC	CASSLSLGDQFF
-	TRBJ2-1	-	TRBV9	TGTGCCAGCAGCCCCCCGCGACTAGTTGGCAATGAGCAGTTCTTC	CASSPPRLVGNEQFF
few	TRBJ2-3	-	TRBV3-1	TGTGCCAGCAGCCAAGTTTCCACAGATACGCAGTATTTT	CASSQVSTDTQYF
few	TRBJ2-3	-	TRBV21-1	TGTGCCAGCAGCAAGACTAGGGTCACAGATACGCAGTATTTT	CASSKTRVTDTQYF
-	TRBJ2-5	TRBD1	TRBV12-3/TRBV12-4	TGTGCCAGCAGCTTCGGACAGGGGCTGGGGCAGACCCAGTACTTC	CASSFGQGLGQTQYF
-	TRBJ1-5	-	TRBV5-5	TGTGCCAGCAGCTTGGACAGGGCGATGGGGCAGCCCCAGCATTTT	CASSLDRAMGQPQHF
-	TRBJ1-2	-	TRBV6-5	TGTGCCAGCAGTTACCTCCACGGGAGCTATGGCTACACCTTC	CASSYLHGSYGYTF
-	TRBJ2-6	TRBD1	TRBV2	TGTGCCAGCAGGGGTCCAGGGACAGGCGACTCTGGGGCCAACGTCCTGACTTTC	CASRGPGTGDSGANVLTF
few	TRBJ2-2	TRBD2	TRBV7-9	TGTGCCAGCAGCCCCCGGACTAGCGGGAATTGGTGGGAGCTGTTTTTT	CASSPRTSGNWWELFF
-	TRBJ2-5	-	TRBV29-1	TGCAGCGTGGAGACAGGTTTGCAAGAGACCCAGTACTTC	CSVETGLQETQYF
-	TRBJ2-1	TRBD1	TRBV5-1	TGCGCCAGCAGCCTGGACAGGGGGCTGTACAATGAGCAGTTCTTC	CASSLDRGLYNEQFF